This TCR beta chain was obtained from a study of blood T cell repertoires in COVID-19. Study at large: Italy, Spain and the United States were the sources of the convalescent and acute COVID-19 samples. In each case, the material was cDNA or gDNA derived from T cells, B-cell-depleted T cells, or PBMCs.

CDR1 KGHSH and CDR2 LQKENI come from the germline V gene. V was pared by 3 bases and J by 5 bases, with 5 bases of the junction left unmatched. The CDR3 has 14 amino acids. In the original workflow: By means of reference gene primer amplification, nucleated cell counts were estimated. Sequencing was performed with immunoSEQ multiplex PCR; in TCRdb, only in-frame clones are kept and a portion is missing. V and J calls and clone size are given by that table; D and trimming were obtained from the DNA. The table has 400,000 to 450,000 clones, just over 85% seen once. The J gene is TRBJ2-5, the V gene TRBV18, with 8 bases matching TRBD1. Material for sequencing was peripheral blood. The receptor's source is a woman in her twenties or thirties with active or convalescent COVID-19. CDR3 bases: TGTGCCAGCTCACCGGACAGGGTGGGGGAGACCCAGTACTTC. Protein: CASSPDRVGETQYF.